The rows below give T cell receptor beta chains drawn from one sample of a study of Ad26.COV2.S vaccination and SARS-CoV-2 variants. Sequencing used immunoSEQ multiplex PCR; TCRdb keeps in-frame clones, though not all of them. In the table there are some 350,000 clones, around 84% of which are singletons. This material consisted of peripheral blood, taken in a trial of Ad26.COV2.S vaccine versus placebo. Receptor source: a person aged 18 to 65 who received the Ad26.COV2.S COVID-19 vaccine or a placebo. CDR3s include the opening cysteine and the closing phenylalanine or tryptophan. A D gene is named only where the DNA matches it firmly. Some rows mark clone size as missing; the rest say once, few, many or name a class of expanded clone.

abundance	d_gene	v_gene	j_gene	CDR3aa	CDR3nt
NA	TRBD1	TRBV11-2	TRBJ2-3	CASSFTGTATDTQYF	TGTGCCAGCAGCTTTACTGGGACAGCTACAGATACGCAGTATTTT
NA	NA	TRBV7-6	TRBJ2-3	CASSLGRAVSGTDTQYF	TGTGCCAGCAGCTTAGGTAGGGCGGTGAGCGGAACAGATACGCAGTATTTT
NA	NA	TRBV7-9	TRBJ1-4	CASSGGGGNEKLFF	TGTGCCAGCAGCGGTGGTGGGGGCAATGAAAAACTGTTTTTT
NA	NA	TRBV27	TRBJ2-7	CASSLTRDYEQYF	TGTGCCAGCAGTTTAACCCGGGACTACGAGCAGTACTTC
NA	NA	TRBV10-3	TRBJ2-2	CATKQPPGLTNTGELFF	TGTGCCACGAAACAGCCTCCGGGACTTACGAACACCGGGGAGCTGTTTTTT
NA	TRBD2	TRBV6-2/TRBV6-3	TRBJ2-1	CASSTTTGTSGTYNEQFF	TGTGCCAGCAGCACGACCACGGGAACTAGCGGGACTTACAATGAGCAGTTCTTC
once	NA	TRBV11-3	TRBJ2-3	CASSLDSGSTDTQYF	TGTGCCAGCAGCTTAGATTCCGGGAGCACAGATACGCAGTATTTT
NA	NA	TRBV6-6	TRBJ1-2	CASSFPTASNYGYTF	TGTGCCAGCAGTTTCCCGACAGCATCTAACTATGGCTACACCTTC
NA	TRBD1	TRBV3-1/TRBV3-2	TRBJ1-2	CASSSLDREGGYTF	TGTGCCAGCAGTTCCCTGGACAGGGAAGGGGGCTACACCTTC
NA	NA	TRBV6-2/TRBV6-3	TRBJ2-5	CASSVQPQETQYF	TGTGCCAGCAGTGTGCAGCCCCAAGAGACCCAGTACTTC
NA	NA	TRBV24-1	TRBJ2-2	CATSLSGSGELFF	TGTGCCACCAGTTTGTCGGGGTCCGGGGAGCTGTTTTTT
NA	TRBD2	TRBV19	TRBJ2-7	CASSRGGGSYEQYF	TGTGCCAGTAGTCGGGGCGGGGGATCCTACGAGCAGTACTTC
NA	NA	TRBV12-5	TRBJ1-5	CASGLWTGNSNQPQHF	TGTGCTAGTGGTTTGTGGACGGGGAATAGCAATCAGCCCCAGCATTTT
NA	NA	TRBV30	TRBJ2-2	CAWGGWAKRHTGELFF	TGTGCCTGGGGGGGGTGGGCGAAACGTCACACCGGGGAGCTGTTTTTT
NA	TRBD2	TRBV5-4	TRBJ2-1	CASSLSGGRANEQFF	TGTGCCAGCAGCCTTAGCGGGGGCCGTGCTAATGAGCAGTTCTTC
NA	NA	TRBV19	TRBJ2-3	CASSIDRVRGNTQYF	TGTGCCAGTAGTATAGATCGGGTAAGGGGGAATACGCAGTATTTT
NA	NA	TRBV5-1	TRBJ1-6	CASSEPHLNSPLHF	TGCGCCAGCAGCGAACCCCACCTTAATTCACCCCTCCACTTT
NA	NA	TRBV6-5	TRBJ1-3	CASRTGLGGGNTIYF	TGTGCCAGCAGGACAGGTCTTGGTGGTGGAAACACCATATATTTT
NA	TRBD1	TRBV5-1	TRBJ2-7	CASSLAQGAYEQYF	TGCGCCAGCAGCTTGGCACAGGGGGCCTACGAGCAGTACTTC
NA	NA	TRBV10-1	TRBJ1-1	CASSEARGTTEAFF	TGCGCCAGCAGTGAGGCCCGGGGGACAACAGAAGCTTTCTTT
NA	NA	TRBV19	TRBJ2-3	CASSIDGGDRTDTQYF	TGTGCCAGTAGTATAGATGGAGGGGACCGCACAGATACGCAGTATTTT
once	NA	TRBV7-2	TRBJ1-1	CASSFRAGVIGAFF	TGTGCCAGCAGCTTCAGGGCCGGGGTAATCGGAGCTTTCTTT
NA	NA	TRBV19	TRBJ1-1	CASSITGLTEAFF	TGTGCCAGTAGTATCACGGGCCTCACTGAAGCTTTCTTT
NA	TRBD1	TRBV6-6	TRBJ1-2	CASTFTDRGRRGYTF	TGTGCCAGCACCTTTACAGACAGGGGGCGCCGGGGCTACACCTTC
NA	TRBD2	TRBV5-1	TRBJ2-1	CASSLGAGGYDNEQFF	TGCGCCAGCAGCTTGGGGGCGGGAGGGTATGACAATGAGCAGTTCTTC
NA	NA	TRBV5-6	TRBJ1-3	CASSKRDPFPSGNTIYF	TGTGCCAGCAGCAAGCGGGATCCTTTTCCCTCTGGAAACACCATATATTTT
NA	TRBD1	TRBV7-9	TRBJ2-3	CASGRDSFTDTQYF	TGTGCCAGCGGAAGGGACAGCTTCACAGATACGCAGTATTTT
NA	TRBD1	TRBV3-1/TRBV3-2	TRBJ2-2	CASSQDRDRTGELFF	TGTGCCAGCAGCCAAGATCGGGACAGAACCGGGGAGCTGTTTTTT
NA	NA	TRBV3-1/TRBV3-2	TRBJ2-7	CASSHGDEQYF	TGTGCCAGCAGCCACGGGGACGAGCAGTACTTC
NA	TRBD1	TRBV5-1	TRBJ2-5	CASSALTGVEETQYF	TGCGCCAGCAGCGCCCTTACAGGGGTGGAAGAGACCCAGTACTTC
NA	TRBD1	TRBV11-2	TRBJ1-1	CASRGDRGRFVLGTEAFF	TGTGCCAGCAGGGGGGACAGGGGGCGCTTCGTTCTCGGCACTGAAGCTTTCTTT
NA	NA	TRBV7-9	TRBJ2-5	CASSFERGQLETQYF	TGTGCCAGCAGCTTTGAACGGGGCCAGCTCGAGACCCAGTACTTC
NA	NA	TRBV10-1	TRBJ2-7	CASSESGTGSEQYF	TGCGCCAGCAGTGAGTCGGGAACAGGGTCCGAGCAGTACTTC
once	TRBD1	TRBV30	TRBJ1-1	CAWSVVRGGTEAFF	TGTGCCTGGAGTGTGGTCAGGGGGGGCACTGAAGCTTTCTTT
NA	NA	TRBV5-1	TRBJ1-1	CASSLVPKNTEAFF	TGCGCCAGCAGCTTGGTGCCGAAAAACACTGAAGCTTTCTTT
NA	TRBD2	TRBV7-7	TRBJ2-5	CASSLGLAQETQYF	TGTGCCAGCAGCTTGGGACTAGCTCAAGAGACCCAGTACTTC
few	NA	TRBV28	TRBJ2-7	CASRGTTRSIF	TGTGCCAGCAGGGGAACCACCAGGTCGATTTTC
NA	TRBD1	TRBV18	TRBJ1-2	CASSPPGQGNYGYTF	TGTGCCAGCTCACCTCCGGGACAGGGGAACTATGGCTACACCTTC
NA	TRBD2	TRBV10-2	TRBJ2-3	CASSAEGASGTSTDTQYF	TGCGCCAGCAGTGCCGAGGGAGCTAGCGGGACGAGCACAGATACGCAGTATTTT
NA	TRBD2	TRBV9	TRBJ2-1	CASSVGLGARREGYNEQFF	TGTGCCAGCAGCGTAGGTCTGGGGGCCCGGCGGGAGGGCTACAATGAGCAGTTCTTC
NA	NA	TRBV18	TRBJ1-3	CASSGLRNTIYF	TGTGCCAGCTCAGGACTGCGAAACACCATATATTTT
NA	TRBD1	TRBV15	TRBJ1-1	CATSRGRGLRLNTEAFF	TGTGCCACCAGCAGAGGTAGGGGGCTGAGGTTGAACACTGAAGCTTTCTTT
few	NA	TRBV2	TRBJ1-1	CASSKPKPEAFF	TGTGCCAGCAGTAAACCCAAACCAGAAGCTTTCTTT
NA	NA	TRBV6-5	TRBJ1-1	CATLRPPEAFF	TGTGCCACCCTCAGACCCCCTGAAGCTTTCTTT
NA	NA	TRBV19	TRBJ2-5	CASRKGVGQYF	TGTGCCAGTAGGAAAGGGGTTGGCCAGTACTTC
NA	NA	TRBV2	TRBJ2-2	CASSPQGAGELFF	TGTGCCAGCAGTCCGCAGGGCGCCGGGGAGCTGTTTTTT
NA	NA	TRBV4-1	TRBJ2-2	CASSQNRVYLNTGELFF	TGCGCCAGCAGCCAGAACCGGGTCTACTTGAACACCGGGGAGCTGTTTTTT
NA	NA	TRBV7-9	TRBJ2-7	CASSESGHIYEQYF	TGTGCCAGCAGCGAAAGCGGGCACATCTACGAGCAGTACTTC
many	TRBD1	TRBV20-1	TRBJ2-7	CSAPKGAEQYF	TGCAGTGCCCCCAAGGGGGCCGAGCAGTACTTC
NA	TRBD1	TRBV5-1	TRBJ1-1	CASSATGGTEAFF	TGCGCCAGCAGCGCAACAGGGGGCACTGAAGCTTTCTTT
few	TRBD1	TRBV5-1	TRBJ1-5	CASSLEGGGDQPQHF	TGCGCCAGCAGCTTGGAAGGAGGGGGCGACCAGCCCCAGCATTTT
NA	TRBD2	TRBV4-3	TRBJ2-2	CASSQGGPPGELFF	TGCGCCAGCAGCCAGGGAGGGCCCCCCGGGGAGCTGTTTTTT